This is a list of T cell receptor beta chains from one sample in a study of OX40 agonist ivuxolimab in advanced cancers. The protocol was immunoSEQ multiplex PCR, while the TCRdb copy is restricted to in-frame clones and leaves out a portion. The data hold about 63,000 clones, with approximately 91% observed a single time. The starting material was CD4+ or CD8+ T cells sorted from blood, obtained in a trial of the OX40 agonist ivuxolimab. These receptors all come from an adult with an advanced solid tumor such as melanoma, head and neck, liver or kidney cancer. CDR3s include the opening cysteine and the closing phenylalanine or tryptophan. D genes are given only for firm matches.

d_gene: TRBD1; j_gene: TRBJ2-1; v_gene: TRBV29-1; CDR3aa: CSVDGTEAYNEQFF
d_gene: NA; j_gene: TRBJ2-1; v_gene: TRBV30; CDR3aa: CAWSVLDGFYNEQFF
d_gene: TRBD1; j_gene: TRBJ1-4; v_gene: TRBV7-6; CDR3aa: CASSSPTGSGEKLFF
d_gene: NA; j_gene: TRBJ2-7; v_gene: TRBV29-1; CDR3aa: CSVEGPGGPYEQYF
d_gene: TRBD2; j_gene: TRBJ2-7; v_gene: TRBV4-3; CDR3aa: CASSQDRIAGVEYEQYF
d_gene: TRBD1; j_gene: TRBJ2-2; v_gene: TRBV6-5; CDR3aa: CASISSDRMNTGELFF
d_gene: TRBD1; j_gene: TRBJ1-3; v_gene: TRBV7-9; CDR3aa: CASSLGPAGGLGGNTIYF
d_gene: NA; j_gene: TRBJ2-2; v_gene: TRBV4-3; CDR3aa: CASSLEPGLGESGELFF
d_gene: TRBD2; j_gene: TRBJ2-3; v_gene: TRBV7-9; CDR3aa: CASSLSGGSTDTQYF
d_gene: NA; j_gene: TRBJ1-2; v_gene: TRBV5-8; CDR3aa: CASSSMGWGYTF
d_gene: NA; j_gene: TRBJ1-6; v_gene: TRBV5-1; CDR3aa: CASSFRDIYNSPLHF
d_gene: TRBD2; j_gene: TRBJ2-3; v_gene: TRBV7-6; CDR3aa: CASSLSFEAGGRSGTDTQYF
d_gene: NA; j_gene: TRBJ1-5; v_gene: TRBV7-3; CDR3aa: CASSLGGTLGDSNQPQHF
d_gene: TRBD2; j_gene: TRBJ2-7; v_gene: TRBV11-2; CDR3aa: CASSLGDSGIEQYF
d_gene: NA; j_gene: TRBJ2-7; v_gene: TRBV4-1; CDR3aa: CASSQAIVTYEQYF
d_gene: TRBD2; j_gene: TRBJ2-7; v_gene: TRBV27; CDR3aa: CASSFRLAATYEQYF
d_gene: NA; j_gene: TRBJ1-4; v_gene: TRBV4-1; CDR3aa: CASSRLTLGAQRGEKLFF
d_gene: NA; j_gene: TRBJ1-1; v_gene: TRBV19; CDR3aa: CASSIFVGAAEAFF
d_gene: NA; j_gene: TRBJ1-1; v_gene: TRBV28; CDR3aa: CASSPTDSRNTEAFF
d_gene: TRBD1; j_gene: TRBJ1-2; v_gene: TRBV9; CDR3aa: CASSVPRTGLNYGYTF
d_gene: TRBD2; j_gene: TRBJ2-3; v_gene: TRBV6-6; CDR3aa: CASSYARGRNTDTQYF
d_gene: NA; j_gene: TRBJ2-3; v_gene: TRBV4-3; CDR3aa: CASSQAGLSTDTQYF
d_gene: NA; j_gene: TRBJ2-2; v_gene: TRBV30; CDR3aa: CAWSVLGVTGELFF
d_gene: TRBD2; j_gene: TRBJ2-5; v_gene: TRBV7-9; CDR3aa: CASSLAQAGEETQYF
d_gene: TRBD2; j_gene: TRBJ2-7; v_gene: TRBV2; CDR3aa: CASSEAGSGSYEQYF
d_gene: NA; j_gene: TRBJ1-5; v_gene: TRBV4-1; CDR3aa: CASSQEEMKRGQPQHF
d_gene: NA; j_gene: TRBJ2-7; v_gene: TRBV19; CDR3aa: CASSPTLVLEQYF
d_gene: NA; j_gene: TRBJ2-3; v_gene: TRBV9; CDR3aa: CASSLGTRGYRDTQYF
d_gene: NA; j_gene: TRBJ2-2; v_gene: TRBV27; CDR3aa: CASSLGNTGELFF
d_gene: NA; j_gene: TRBJ1-2; v_gene: TRBV7-9; CDR3aa: CASIPIPVIHYGYTF
d_gene: NA; j_gene: TRBJ1-5; v_gene: TRBV7-3; CDR3aa: CASSLGVFQPQHF
d_gene: NA; j_gene: TRBJ2-7; v_gene: TRBV27; CDR3aa: CASSSSGYEQYF
d_gene: TRBD1; j_gene: TRBJ1-1; v_gene: TRBV11-2; CDR3aa: CASSLGGQGAGTEAFF
d_gene: NA; j_gene: TRBJ1-1; v_gene: TRBV10-2; CDR3aa: CASMGRGGDTEAFF
d_gene: TRBD2; j_gene: TRBJ2-1; v_gene: TRBV2; CDR3aa: CARGMGLAINEQFF
d_gene: NA; j_gene: TRBJ2-3; v_gene: TRBV7-3; CDR3aa: CASSATGQQPTDTQYF
d_gene: TRBD2; j_gene: TRBJ2-7; v_gene: TRBV28; CDR3aa: CASSRAGANYEQYF
d_gene: NA; j_gene: TRBJ1-2; v_gene: TRBV27; CDR3aa: CASRDVYGYTF
d_gene: TRBD1; j_gene: TRBJ2-7; v_gene: TRBV29-1; CDR3aa: CSVEDGTGVEEQYF
d_gene: NA; j_gene: TRBJ1-4; v_gene: TRBV5-8; CDR3aa: CASSQRTATNEKLFF
d_gene: NA; j_gene: TRBJ2-3; v_gene: TRBV10-1; CDR3aa: CASSESTLEQTGYTQYF
d_gene: NA; j_gene: TRBJ2-3; v_gene: TRBV5-1; CDR3aa: CASEGRVGTQYF
d_gene: NA; j_gene: TRBJ2-7; v_gene: TRBV18; CDR3aa: CASSPSLDEQYF
d_gene: NA; j_gene: TRBJ1-6; v_gene: TRBV7-8; CDR3aa: CASSLPGSGNSPLHF
d_gene: NA; j_gene: TRBJ1-2; v_gene: TRBV5-1; CDR3aa: CASSPRTPVDGYTF
d_gene: NA; j_gene: TRBJ1-4; v_gene: TRBV4-3; CDR3aa: CASSQDDSSNEKLFF
d_gene: NA; j_gene: TRBJ1-2; v_gene: TRBV4-1; CDR3aa: CASSQEVGQGNGYTF
d_gene: TRBD2; j_gene: TRBJ2-3; v_gene: TRBV2; CDR3aa: CASSSGLAVRTDTQYF
d_gene: NA; j_gene: TRBJ2-1; v_gene: TRBV5-1; CDR3aa: CASGPGPANSYNEQFF